A single sample is the source of the 30 T cell receptor beta chains below, sequenced in a study of blood T cell repertoires in COVID-19. TCRdb's table, derived via immunoSEQ multiplex PCR, lists solely in-frame clones and lacks some. This sample has about half a million clones; 89% occur once, and the top ten carry 0.7% to 1%. The source material was peripheral blood. Every receptor here comes from a man younger than 35 with COVID-19, enrolled during active disease.

This rearrangement joins TRBV21-1 to TRBJ2-3; the D call of TRBD2 is as the table states it, not checked on the DNA. TRBV21-1 is tagged as a pseudogene. The CDR3 totals 20 residues. The CDR3 bases are TGTGCCAGCAGCAAAGGGACCAGGGTGGCGCCTAGCGGGACTCGGGATACGCAGTATTTT. Amino acid sequence: CASSKGTRVAPSGTRDTQYF.

The rearrangement links TRBV6-1 to TRBJ2-7; D call uncertain. This CDR3 contains 15 residues. Germline V gives CDR1 MNHNS, CDR2 SASEGT. Trimming took off 3 bases at V and 0 bases at J, with 12 bases between the two ends. The CDR3 bases are TGTGCCAGCAGTGACAGCACAGTGAACTCCTACGAGCAGTACTTC. Translated, it gives CASSDSTVNSYEQYF.

The rearrangement joins TRBV6-5 to TRBJ1-1; 9 bases line up with TRBD1. Germline values: CDR1 MNHEY, CDR2 SVGAGI. With 6 bases clipped from V and 3 bases from J, the junction kept 5 bases outside the gene matches. The CDR3 is 14 residues long. The CDR3 DNA sequence: TGTGCCAGCAGAACAGGGGGCGCGTACACTGAAGCTTTCTTT. This codes for CASRTGGAYTEAFF.

V and J are TRBV12-3 or TRBV12-4 and TRBJ2-1, with D possibly being TRBD2 (5 bases). The germline V and J ends were trimmed by 6 bases and 5 bases, with 8 bases remaining between them. The CDR3 extends over 12 amino acids. The CDR3: CASREAHNEQFF. The DNA for the CDR3 is TGTGCCAGCAGGGAGGCCCACAATGAGCAGTTCTTC.

Written as DNA, the CDR3 is TGTGCCAGCCGGACCAGGGACAGAGGATCCCACGAGCAGTACTTC. Translating it yields CASRTRDRGSHEQYF. The chain combines TRBV5-8 with TRBJ2-7; TRBD1 aligns across 7 bases. CDR1 is SGHTS and CDR2 is YDEGEE in the germline V gene. V gave up 7 bases and J gave up 5 bases; unmatched junction bases: 15. This CDR3 region has 15 residues.

This sequence joins TRBV13 and TRBJ1-5, with D maybe TRBD1 (5 bases). Looked up from germline, CDR1 is PRHDT and CDR2 is FYEKMQ (reference sequence). This CDR3 is built from 15 residues. Deletions cut 8 bases from V and 4 bases from J, with 18 bases between. The DNA for the CDR3 is TGTGCCAGCGCCATGCGGGGGATGGGGAATCAGCCCCAGCATTTT. The encoded protein is CASAMRGMGNQPQHF.

The chain uses TRBV5-1 and TRBJ2-7; 9 bases map to TRBD2. V lost 0 bases, J lost 6 bases, and 10 bases stayed unmatched. This CDR3 has 16 residues. In germline, CDR1 is SGHRS, CDR2 YFSETQ. The chain's CDR3 is CASSLVVAGEPGEQYF. The CDR3 coding sequence is TGCGCCAGCAGCTTGGTGGTAGCGGGAGAACCCGGCGAGCAGTACTTC.

Only one count was recorded for this clone. This chain links TRBV18 with TRBJ1-6; TRBD1 matches at 11 bases. The V segment lost 2 bases and the J segment 10 bases; nucleotides outside the gene matches: 1. Germline CDR1 and CDR2: KGHSH and LQKENI. This CDR3 contains 14 residues. CDR3 nucleotides: TGTGCCAGCTCACCAGGGACAGGGGGGTCACCCCTCCACTTT. It codes for CASSPGTGGSPLHF.

The J gene is TRBJ2-7, the V gene TRBV6-5; 7 nucleotides align to TRBD1. The germline gives CDR1 MNHEY, CDR2 SVGAGI. Trimming removed 6 bases from V and 6 bases from J; junction bases left unmatched: 8. This CDR3 has 13 residues. CDR3 residues: CASRDRVRGEQYF. The CDR3 nucleotides are TGTGCCAGCAGAGACAGGGTTAGGGGCGAGCAGTACTTC.

Points on this clone: This same CDR3 is encoded by further DNA sequences in the sample. J is TRBJ2-7 and V is TRBV6-5; D might be TRBD1 (6 bases). Germline-derived CDR1 and CDR2 are MNHEY and SVGAGI. The germline V and J ends were trimmed by 4 bases and 3 bases, with 7 bases remaining between them. There are 12 residues in the CDR3. The CDR3 region is CASSLDSYEQYF. The CDR3 nucleotides are TGTGCCAGCAGTTTGGACAGCTACGAGCAGTACTTC.

The chain uses TRBV7-9 and TRBJ2-5; maybe TRBD2 (5 bases). The CDR3 is made up of 13 amino acids. The V gene's germline CDR1 is SEHNR and CDR2 FQNEAQ (reference sequence). V was clipped by 4 bases and J by 7 bases, with 13 bases between them. CDR3 residues: CASSYVEGGTQYF. The CDR3 nucleotides read TGTGCCAGCAGCTACGTAGAGGGCGGGACCCAGTACTTC.

This chain connects TRBV19 to TRBJ1-5, with 9 bases matching TRBD1. The V gene end was trimmed by 4 bases and the J gene end by 0 bases; junction bases not matched to a gene: 4. The CDR3 extends over 16 amino acids. Germline CDR1 is LNHDA and CDR2 is SQIVND (reference sequence). The CDR3 DNA sequence: TGTGCCAGTAGTAGACAGGGGGGGAATAGCAATCAGCCCCAGCATTTT. Translation: CASSRQGGNSNQPQHF.

In regard to this clone: The identical CDR3 is also encoded by other nucleotide sequences in the sample. This chain links TRBV2 with TRBJ2-3; 9 bases map to TRBD2. Trimming cost V 3 bases and J 2 bases; bases outside gene matches: 0. This CDR3 region has 14 residues. Germline lookup yields CDR1 SNHLY and CDR2 FYNNEI. CDR3 sequence (DNA): TGTGCCAGCAGTGAGGGACTAGCCACAGATACGCAGTATTTT. Translating gives CASSEGLATDTQYF.

This chain links TRBV4-2 with TRBJ2-7; D gene uncertain. The V gene lost 0 bases and the J gene lost 7 bases, with 13 bases spanning the gap. CDR1 and CDR2 (germline): LGHNA, YNFKEQ. The CDR3 loop spans 14 amino acids. The chain's CDR3 is CASSQDFADMEQYF. Written as DNA, the CDR3 is TGTGCCAGCAGCCAAGACTTTGCGGATATGGAGCAGTACTTC.

V and J are TRBV7-3 and TRBJ2-1; 7 bases match TRBD1. V shed 5 bases, J shed 15 bases, and the junction held 7 bases outside the gene matches. The CDR3 is made up of 11 amino acids. Germline CDR1 and CDR2: SGHTA and FQGTGA. CDR3 region: CASSTGTEVFF. CDR3 sequence (DNA): TGTGCCAGCAGCACCGGGACAGAAGTGTTCTTC.

The J gene is TRBJ1-5, the V gene TRBV2; TRBD1 matches 8 bases. Germline V gives CDR1 SNHLY, CDR2 FYNNEI. CDR3 length: 16 amino acids. The V segment lost 6 bases and the J segment 3 bases; nucleotides outside the gene matches: 10. The DNA for the CDR3 is TGTGCCAGCAGCCTACAGGGGGGGGGTTACAATCAGCCCCAGCATTTT. Its translation is CASSLQGGGYNQPQHF.

This clone was seen only once. The J gene is TRBJ1-1, the V gene TRBV27; possible D gene TRBD1, 6 bases. The CDR3 extends over 14 amino acids. Deletions cut 1 base from V and 8 bases from J, with 14 bases between. Germline values: CDR1 MNHEY, CDR2 SMNVEV (reference sequence). CDR3 in DNA: TGTGCCAGCAGTTTATTACGGGGGGCTGGAGAAGCTTTCTTT. Its protein product is CASSLLRGAGEAFF.

The gene calls are TRBV2 and TRBJ1-1; D call uncertain. The germline V and J ends were trimmed by 4 bases and 1 base, with 7 bases remaining between them. The germline CDR1 and CDR2 sequences are SNHLY and FYNNEI. This CDR3 is built from 13 residues. In DNA, the CDR3 is TGTGCCAGCAGTGCGACTCCGAACACTGAAGCTTTCTTT. Protein: CASSATPNTEAFF.

A single count supports this clone. The chain couples TRBV6-4 to TRBJ2-2, with 12 bases that match TRBD2. Trimming took 3 bases from V and 9 from J; bases not matched to a gene: 2. This CDR3 region has 14 residues. Germline assignment: CDR1 MRHNA and CDR2 SNTAGT. The CDR3 here is CASSETSGSRELFF. The CDR3 DNA is TGTGCCAGCAGTGAGACTAGCGGGAGTCGGGAGCTGTTTTTT.

J is TRBJ2-4 and V is TRBV15; possibly TRBD1 for D (7 bases). Germline-derived CDR1 and CDR2 are LNHNV and YYDKDF (reference sequence). This CDR3 has 16 amino acids. Trimming stripped 4 bases from V and 2 bases from J, with 15 bases between. DNA for the CDR3: TGTGCCACCAGCAATGGAGGGGGCTCTTCCAAAAACATTCAGTACTTC. Protein: CATSNGGGSSKNIQYF.

The chain links TRBV6-6 to TRBJ2-5; 8 bases align to TRBD2. This CDR3 contains 17 residues. V gave up 5 bases and J gave up 4 bases; unmatched junction bases: 15. The germline gives CDR1 MNHNY, CDR2 SVGAGI (reference sequence). The CDR3 bases are TGTGCCAGCAGTCCAATAGAGACTAGCGCTCACTCAGAGACCCAGTACTTC. It specifies CASSPIETSAHSETQYF.

This sequence joins TRBV3-1 (or the pseudogene TRBV3-2) and TRBJ2-3; 8 nucleotides line up with TRBD2. CDR1 is LGHDT and CDR2 is YNNKEL in the germline V gene (reference sequence). The ends lost 10 bases at V and 2 bases at J; junction bases unmatched: 8. This CDR3 has 14 residues. CDR3: CATVGRGATDTQYF. The CDR3 nucleotides read TGTGCCACAGTGGGGCGGGGGGCCACAGATACGCAGTATTTT.

The table lists this clone with a count of one. V is TRBV5-1 and J is TRBJ2-1, with TRBD2 matching 9 bases. CDR3 length: 17 residues. V lost 0 bases, J lost 7 bases, and 11 bases stayed unmatched. Germline CDR1 and CDR2: SGHRS and YFSETQ. The DNA for the CDR3 is TGCGCCAGCAGCTTGGGCCATAGCGGGAGTGGGCAAAATGAGCAGTTCTTC. Its protein is CASSLGHSGSGQNEQFF.

With regard to this clone: Other DNA sequences in the same sample also yield this CDR3. The V call is TRBV12-3 or TRBV12-4, the J call TRBJ1-1; D unclear. This CDR3 has 13 residues. The germline V and J ends were trimmed by 3 bases and 1 base, with 6 bases remaining between them. The CDR3 loop reads CASSFGGNTEAFF. CDR3 in DNA: TGTGCCAGCAGTTTCGGAGGGAACACTGAAGCTTTCTTT.

V usage is TRBV19 and J usage is TRBJ2-2, with 10 bases fitting TRBD1. V trimming: 4 bases; J trimming: 6 bases; junction bases outside the gene matches: 5. The CDR3 is 15 residues long. Germline V gene sequence: CDR1 LNHDA, CDR2 SQIVND (reference sequence). The DNA of the CDR3 is TGTGCCAGTAGTAACGACAGGGGGCTTGCCGGGGAGCTGTTTTTT. Translating it yields CASSNDRGLAGELFF.

A remark on this clone: One junction end does not reproduce the germline sequence, and a read error may be involved. The chain links TRBV29-1 to TRBJ1-1; D is perhaps TRBD1 (5 bases). From germline, CDR1 is SQVTM and CDR2 ANQGSEA. The CDR3 covers 15 residues. For the CDR3, the DNA is TGCAGCGTTGGGGGGGAGAGGGGTGTGAATACTGAAGCTTTCTTT. Translated: CSVGGERGVNTEAFF.

The rearrangement uses TRBV15 and TRBJ2-1; 7 bases fit TRBD2. Germline-derived CDR1 and CDR2 are LNHNV and YYDKDF (reference sequence). V lost 0 bases to trimming and J lost 5 bases; unmatched junction nucleotides: 7. CDR3 length equals 16 residues. The CDR3 coding sequence is TGTGCCACCAGCAGAGATTGGGCGGGAGACCACAATGAGCAGTTCTTC. It is translated as CATSRDWAGDHNEQFF.

This clone was observed a single time. This chain joins TRBV5-5 and TRBJ1-1; TRBD1 aligns across 7 bases. The CDR3 spans 15 residues. The V gene end was trimmed by 0 bases and the J gene end by 2 bases; junction bases not matched to a gene: 4. Germline V lookup: CDR1 SGHKS, CDR2 YYEKEE (reference sequence). The CDR3 DNA sequence: TGTGCCAGCAGCTTGGGGGACAGCCTTAACACTGAAGCTTTCTTT. Residues: CASSLGDSLNTEAFF.

V gene TRBV5-1 combines with J gene TRBJ1-4, with 7 bases lining up with TRBD1. The V and J ends lost 1 base and 5 bases, in that order; junction bases with no gene match: 5. Germline V gene data show CDR1 as SGHRS and CDR2 as YFSETQ. This CDR3 contains 15 residues. The CDR3 DNA reads as TGCGCCAGCAGCTTGCAAGGACAGGAAAATGAAAAACTGTTTTTT. It codes for CASSLQGQENEKLFF. Full variable domain (outside the CDR3, taken from reference TRBV5-1 and TRBJ1-4): KAGVTQTPRYLIKTRGQQVTLSCSPISGHRSVSWYQQTPGQGLQFLFEYFSETQRNKGNFPGRFSGRQFSNSRSEMNVSTLELGDSALYLCASSLQGQENEKLFFGSGTQLSVL.

The chain links TRBV7-9 to TRBJ2-2; D remains unclear. The CDR3 runs 14 residues. Germline CDR1 is SEHNR and CDR2 is FQNEAQ (reference sequence). The germline V and J ends were trimmed by 1 base and 1 base, with 4 bases remaining between them. CDR3 loop: CASSLGLNTGELFF. CDR3 nucleotide sequence: TGTGCCAGCAGCTTAGGGCTGAACACCGGGGAGCTGTTTTTT.